These 11 T cell receptor beta chains share one sample of origin, sequenced in a study of type 1 and type 2 diabetes patients. PCR was run on genomic DNA. The TCR beta CDR3 region was amplified using 30 forward and 13 reverse primers. TCRdb re-called the multiplex PCR reads through MiXCR, storing one row per CDR3 protein. There are 280,000 or so distinct CDR3 sequences in the sample; around 47% occur only once, and about 13% lies in the top ten. The sequenced material came from peripheral blood mononuclear cells (PBMCs). The receptors were sampled from a man between 18 and 29 years old with type 2 diabetes.

The chain employs TRBV7-9 and TRBJ1-2, with 8 bases aligning to TRBD1. CDR3 length: 16 residues. The V segment lost 4 bases and the J segment 0 bases; nucleotides outside the gene matches: 7. Per germline, CDR1 SEHNR and CDR2 FQNEAQ (reference sequence). The CDR3 nucleotides read TGTGCCAGCAGCTCCATAGGACAGGGTGCTAACTATGGCTACACCTTC. Protein sequence: CASSSIGQGANYGYTF.

This clonotype has just a few counts. The CDR3 DNA reads as TGCAGCGTTGCCGGGGGACTAGCGGGAGTCACAGATACGCAGTATTTT. As protein: CSVAGGLAGVTDTQYF. The V gene is TRBV29-1, the J gene TRBJ2-5; 14 positions agree with TRBD2. The J call is uncertain, as TRBJ2-3 better fits the DNA end. Germline V gives CDR1 SQVTM, CDR2 ANQGSEA. This CDR3 has 16 residues.

This clonotype was seen a handful of times. The rearrangement uses TRBV7-3 and TRBJ2-3, with TRBD2 matching over 11 bases. The CDR3 length is 16 residues. V was pared by 3 bases and J by 3 bases, with 5 bases of the junction left unmatched. Germline-derived CDR1 and CDR2 are SGHTA and FQGTGA. The CDR3 here is CASSFSGGGGTDTQYF. The CDR3 DNA is TGTGCCAGCAGCTTTAGCGGGGGGGGAGGGACAGATACGCAGTATTTT.

The chain recombines TRBV4-1 with TRBJ1-4; D perhaps matches TRBD1 (6 bases). The CDR3 consists of 16 residues. The V end lost 1 base, the J end lost 5 bases, and 14 bases lay between the germline ends. Germline-derived CDR1 and CDR2 are MGHRA and YSYEKL. In DNA, the CDR3 is TGCGCCAGCAGCCAAGTGTGGCAGGGGATAAATGAAAAACTGTTTTTT. Translating it yields CASSQVWQGINEKLFF.

The chain uses TRBV19 and TRBJ2-2; 7 nucleotides agree with TRBD2. The junction had 0 bases not matched to a gene; V was cut back by 4 bases and J by 1 base. Germline CDR1 is LNHDA and CDR2 is SQIVND (reference sequence). The CDR3 consists of 14 residues. The CDR3 region has the DNA TGTGCCAGTAGTACTAGCGGGAACACCGGGGAGCTGTTTTTT. It encodes CASSTSGNTGELFF. The full variable domain, rest sourced from reference TRBV19 and TRBJ2-2, is DGGITQSPKYLFRKEGQNVTLSCEQNLNHDAMYWYRQDPGQGLRLIYYSQIVNDFQKGDIAEGYSVSREKKESFPLTVTSAQKNPTAFYLCASSTSGNTGELFFGEGSRLTVL.

The genes are TRBV2 and TRBJ2-3, with 13 bases identical to TRBD2. Germline CDR1 is SNHLY and CDR2 is FYNNEI. This CDR3 has 19 residues. With 6 bases clipped from V and 1 base from J, the junction kept 13 bases outside the gene matches. CDR3 amino acids: CASSILGTSGNHGTDTQYF. CDR3 in DNA: TGTGCCAGCAGCATCCTCGGGACTAGCGGGAATCACGGCACAGATACGCAGTATTTT.

The V call is TRBV7-3, the J call TRBJ2-3; 8 bases agree with TRBD2. The assigned J gene may be wrong: the sequence end matches TRBJ2-7 better. This CDR3 region has 15 residues. Germline values: CDR1 SGHTA, CDR2 FQGTGA. The CDR3 nucleotides are TGTGCCAGCAGCTTAGAAGTCATAGCGGGACATGAGCAGTACTTC. It encodes CASSLEVIAGHEQYF.

In its sample, this clonotype was seen once. This CDR3 is CSARDQTSGRYEQYF. The CDR3 DNA reads TGCAGTGCTAGAGATCAGACTAGCGGTCGGTACGAGCAGTACTTC. V usage is TRBV20-1 and J usage is TRBJ2-7; 9 bases agree with TRBD2. This CDR3 has 15 amino acids. The J segment lost 4 bases and the V segment lost 0 bases, leaving 7 bases of the junction unmatched. Looked up from germline, CDR1 is DFQATT and CDR2 is SNEGSKA (reference sequence).

Regarding this clonotype: Mismatch with germline at one junction end may stem from a read error. The chain carries TRBV5-1 and TRBJ2-7; D gene uncertain. CDR1 SGHRS and CDR2 YFSETQ come from the germline V gene. CDR3 length: 13 amino acids. Here the CDR3 reads CASSFSQHYEQYF. The CDR3 bases are TGTGCCAGCAGCTTCAGTCAGCACTACGAGCAGTACTTC.

The V call is TRBV15, the J call TRBJ2-7; 11 bases align to TRBD2. V lost 1 base to trimming and J lost 0 bases; unmatched junction nucleotides: 11. CDR3 length equals 19 residues. Per the germline V gene, CDR1 is LNHNV and CDR2 is YYDKDF (reference sequence). The CDR3 loop is CATSRVGTSGGPSSYEQYF. The CDR3 nucleotides are TGTGCCACCAGCAGAGTAGGAACTAGCGGGGGCCCGAGCTCCTACGAGCAGTACTTC.

This clonotype turned up a few times. The rearrangement uses TRBV12-3 or TRBV12-4 and TRBJ1-5, with 8 positions matching TRBD1. The trim removed 5 bases at V and 2 bases at J, leaving 11 bases unmatched. The CDR3 length is 17 residues. The CDR3 loop reads CASSTTDRAWGNQPQHF. The CDR3 bases are TGTGCCAGCAGTACCACGGACAGGGCGTGGGGCAATCAGCCCCAGCATTTT.